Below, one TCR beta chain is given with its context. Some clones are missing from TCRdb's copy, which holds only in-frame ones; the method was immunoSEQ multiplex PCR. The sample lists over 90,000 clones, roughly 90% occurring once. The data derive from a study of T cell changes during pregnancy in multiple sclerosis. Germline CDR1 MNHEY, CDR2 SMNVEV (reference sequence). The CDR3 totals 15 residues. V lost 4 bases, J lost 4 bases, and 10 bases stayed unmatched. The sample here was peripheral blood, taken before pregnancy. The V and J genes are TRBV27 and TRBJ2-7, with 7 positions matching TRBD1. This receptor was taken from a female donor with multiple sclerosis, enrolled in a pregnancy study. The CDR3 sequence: CASSSLDREIYEQYF. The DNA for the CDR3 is TGTGCCAGCAGTTCGCTCGACAGGGAGATATACGAGCAGTACTTC.